The 17 T cell receptor beta chains below come from one sample, sequenced in a study of cytotoxic CD8 clonotypes in ibrutinib-treated CLL. The table came from immunoSEQ multiplex PCR; TCRdb's copy has only in-frame clones and leaves some out. This table has roughly 220,000 clones, about 75% appearing once. Here the sequenced sample was PBMCs, taken after 12 months of ibrutinib treatment. The receptors shown here come from a human donor with chronic lymphocytic leukemia.

The chain carries TRBV29-1 and TRBJ1-5, with D unresolved. Trimming left V 5 bases short and J 0 bases short, with 8 bases between. In germline, CDR1 is SQVTM, CDR2 ANQGSEA. There are 13 residues in the CDR3. CDR3 protein: CSVTDGSNQPQHF. DNA of the CDR3: TGCAGCGTTACAGACGGTAGCAATCAGCCCCAGCATTTT. Variable domain in full (rest from reference TRBV29-1 and TRBJ1-5): SAVISQKPSRDICQRGTSLTIQCQVDSQVTMMFWYRQQPGQSLTLIATANQGSEATYESGFVIDKFPISRPNLTFSTLTVSNMSPEDSSIYLCSVTDGSNQPQHFGDGTRLSIL.

This rearrangement joins TRBV2 to TRBJ1-2; perhaps TRBD1 as D (5 bases). CDR1 is SNHLY and CDR2 is FYNNEI in the germline V gene. This CDR3 spans 14 amino acids. The germline V and J ends were trimmed by 3 bases and 5 bases, with 13 bases remaining between them. CDR3 nucleotides: TGTGCCAGCAGTGATTGGGGCCAGTCTTATGGCTACACCTTC. It is translated as CASSDWGQSYGYTF.

This chain joins TRBV5-1 and TRBJ2-3, with no clear D. The V gene's germline CDR1 is SGHRS and CDR2 YFSETQ. V was trimmed by 1 base and J by 7 bases, leaving 1 base between them. The CDR3 spans 10 residues. CDR3 region: CASSLNTQYF. CDR3 coding DNA: TGCGCCAGCAGCTTGAATACGCAGTATTTT.

The genes are TRBV6-5 and TRBJ1-1; 8 bases line up with TRBD1. The CDR3 is 15 amino acids. With V trimmed by 2 bases and J by 1 base, 3 bases remained unmatched. Germline loops: CDR1 MNHEY, CDR2 SVGAGI. The CDR3 sequence is CASSYQGQGNTEAFF. For the CDR3, the DNA is TGTGCCAGCAGTTACCAAGGACAGGGGAACACTGAAGCTTTCTTT.

V and J are TRBV6-5 and TRBJ1-6; D is uncertain. Germline values: CDR1 MNHEY, CDR2 SVGAGI. V dropped 8 bases and J dropped 8 bases, with 19 bases sitting between them. The CDR3 is 15 residues long. CDR3 region: CASALGRAVDSPLHF. The CDR3 region has the DNA TGTGCCAGCGCCCTCGGACGGGCAGTCGATTCACCCCTCCACTTT.

J is TRBJ1-2 and V is TRBV28; no reliable D call. V was trimmed by 4 bases and J by 4 bases, leaving 7 bases between them. CDR3 size: 12 residues. Germline V lookup: CDR1 MDHEN, CDR2 SYDVKM. The CDR3 DNA follows: TGTGCCAGCAGTTGGGTCCGCTATGGCTACACCTTC. Translating gives CASSWVRYGYTF.

The CDR3: CASSPPRGDRAYEQYF. The CDR3 DNA reads as TGTGCCAGCAGCCCCCCGAGGGGGGACAGAGCCTACGAGCAGTACTTC. The chain links TRBV7-9 to TRBJ2-7, with a possible D match to TRBD1 (7 bases). The V gene lost 5 bases and the J gene lost 2 bases, with 19 bases spanning the gap. Germline V gives CDR1 SEHNR, CDR2 FQNEAQ (reference sequence). CDR3 length: 16 amino acids. The full variable domain, in which reference TRBV7-9 and TRBJ2-7 provide the parts outside the CDR3, is DTGVSQNPRHKITKRGQNVTFRCDPISEHNRLYWYRQTLGQGPEFLTYFQNEAQLEKSRLLSDRFSAERPKGSFSTLEIQRTEQGDSAMYLCASSPPRGDRAYEQYFGPGTRLTVT.

J is TRBJ2-3 and V is TRBV7-8; 13 positions match TRBD2. Germline V gene sequence: CDR1 SGHVS, CDR2 FQNEAQ. Germline trimming cut 5 bases from V and 2 bases from J; bases unmatched to any gene: 10. This CDR3 contains 18 residues. The CDR3 DNA reads as TGTGCCAGCAGCGGGGCCCGGACTAGCGGGGGCCACACAGATACGCAGTATTTT. Its translation: CASSGARTSGGHTDTQYF.

This chain links TRBV5-1 with TRBJ2-7; 9 bases map to TRBD2. The germline V gene encodes CDR1 SGHRS and CDR2 YFSETQ. V lost 4 bases to trimming and J lost 5 bases; unmatched junction nucleotides: 10. The CDR3 totals 15 residues. CDR3 amino acids: CASSVGTSSSNEQYF. In DNA form, the CDR3 reads TGCGCCAGCAGCGTTGGGACTAGCTCCAGCAACGAGCAGTACTTC.

This rearrangement joins TRBV28 to TRBJ2-1; possible D gene TRBD1, 7 bases. Trimming cost V 3 bases and J 4 bases, with 13 bases left between them. CDR1 is MDHEN and CDR2 is SYDVKM in the germline V gene. This CDR3 spans 15 amino acids. The DNA of the CDR3 is TGTGCCAGCAGTTTTGGAGGGGGCAGGTACAATGAGCAGTTCTTC. Its translation: CASSFGGGRYNEQFF.

This chain uses TRBV11-2 with TRBJ2-1; D gene unclear. The germline V gene has CDR1 SGHAT and CDR2 FQNNGV. This CDR3 spans 17 amino acids. V lost 5 bases and J 6 bases, leaving 23 bases between the germline ends. DNA for the CDR3: TGTGCCAGCAGCCCCCGGCGATTGGGCAGACCTACCAATGAGCAGTTCTTC. Translating it yields CASSPRRLGRPTNEQFF.

V is TRBV9 and J is TRBJ2-5, with 9 positions matching TRBD1. This CDR3 spans 15 amino acids. The V segment lost 4 bases and the J segment 1 base; nucleotides outside the gene matches: 5. The germline CDR1 and CDR2 sequences are SGDLS and YYNGEE. This chain's CDR3 is CASSPMDRGQETQYF. For the CDR3, the DNA is TGTGCCAGCAGCCCTATGGACAGGGGCCAAGAGACCCAGTACTTC.

The count of this clone is one. The rearrangement joins TRBV7-9 to TRBJ2-3; D perhaps matches TRBD1 (6 bases). The CDR3 is made up of 12 amino acids. Trimming removed 6 bases from V and 4 bases from J, with 8 bases in between. Germline lookup yields CDR1 SEHNR and CDR2 FQNEAQ (reference sequence). In DNA, the CDR3 is TGTGCCAGCAGGGCAGGGGCAGATACGCAGTATTTT. Translating it yields CASRAGADTQYF.

The chain links TRBV6-5 to TRBJ2-1; 15 bases line up with TRBD2. V gave up 6 bases and J gave up 13 bases; unmatched junction bases: 10. Germline V gene sequence: CDR1 MNHEY, CDR2 SVGAGI. This CDR3 is built from 15 residues. CDR3 sequence reads: CASSPPGLAGGSQFF. The CDR3 DNA follows: TGTGCCAGCAGCCCCCCGGGACTAGCGGGAGGAAGTCAGTTCTTC.

The chain has TRBV28 and TRBJ1-2; 7 bases are a match to TRBD1. The V segment lost 6 bases and the J segment 6 bases; nucleotides outside the gene matches: 19. Per germline, CDR1 MDHEN and CDR2 SYDVKM. The CDR3 sequence is 17 residues long. The CDR3 DNA is TGTGCCAGCAGCTCCCCGCCCCCCGCACAGGGGTTGAATGGCTACACCTTC. Translation gives CASSSPPPAQGLNGYTF.

This rearrangement joins TRBV5-6 to TRBJ2-7, with a possible D match to TRBD2 (6 bases). Germline CDR1 reads SGHDT; CDR2 reads YYEEEE. The CDR3 sequence is 15 residues long. Trimming cost V 2 bases and J 1 base, with 13 bases left between them. CDR3 protein: CASSFSGLASYEQYF. In nucleotides, the CDR3 is TGTGCCAGCAGCTTTTCAGGGCTAGCGTCCTACGAGCAGTACTTC.

This chain uses TRBV5-1 with TRBJ1-2, with D uncertain. Between the trimmed V and J ends, which lost 4 bases and 0 bases, there was a span of 13 bases. This CDR3 is built from 15 residues. Germline V lookup: CDR1 SGHRS, CDR2 YFSETQ. CDR3 DNA sequence: TGCGCCAGCAGCCCGGATAGGAGAGCTAACTATGGCTACACCTTC. It codes for CASSPDRRANYGYTF.